Each of the 14 T cell receptor beta chains below was sequenced from the same sample in a study of OX40 agonist ivuxolimab in advanced cancers. Sequencing was performed with immunoSEQ multiplex PCR; in TCRdb, only in-frame clones are kept and a portion is missing. This repertoire shows around 100,000 clones, 90% found once; its top ten account for more than 0.15%. This specimen consisted of CD4+ or CD8+ T cells sorted from blood, obtained in a trial of the OX40 agonist ivuxolimab. The receptor source for this set is an adult with an advanced solid tumor such as melanoma, head and neck, liver or kidney cancer.

The genes are TRBV29-1 and TRBJ2-5; a weak D match, TRBD1 (6 bases). Germline CDR1 is SQVTM and CDR2 is ANQGSEA. This CDR3 comprises 12 residues. Trimming took off 7 bases at V and 1 base at J, with 10 bases between the two ends. The CDR3 bases are TGCAGCGCTCGACAGGCCCAAGAGACCCAGTACTTC. This gives the protein CSARQAQETQYF. The variable domain in full, completed from reference TRBV29-1 and TRBJ2-5, reads SAVISQKPSRDICQRGTSLTIQCQVDSQVTMMFWYRQQPGQSLTLIATANQGSEATYESGFVIDKFPISRPNLTFSTLTVSNMSPEDSSIYLCSARQAQETQYFGPGTRLLVL.

The rearrangement links TRBV7-8 to TRBJ2-7; the D is unclear. This CDR3 region has 12 residues. The germline V and J ends were trimmed by 4 bases and 4 bases, with 8 bases remaining between them. CDR1 is SGHVS and CDR2 is FQNEAQ in the germline V gene. This chain's CDR3 is CASSSPFYEQYF. In DNA form, the CDR3 reads TGTGCCAGCAGCTCCCCTTTTTACGAGCAGTACTTC.

The chain recombines TRBV6-1 with TRBJ1-2; possible D gene TRBD1, 6 bases. Trimming took off 7 bases at V and 6 bases at J, with 15 bases between the two ends. The length of the CDR3 is 13 residues. Germline values: CDR1 MNHNS, CDR2 SASEGT. In DNA, the CDR3 is TGTGCCAGCAATCCACAGGGCGTACATGGCTACACCTTC. It yields the protein CASNPQGVHGYTF.

This clone appeared a few times. The rearrangement uses TRBV5-1 and TRBJ1-6; D call uncertain. The CDR3 is made up of 14 amino acids. V was trimmed by 4 bases and J by 10 bases, leaving 15 bases between them. Germline loops: CDR1 SGHRS, CDR2 YFSETQ. The CDR3 spells CASSPEWEFSPLHF. The CDR3 DNA reads as TGCGCCAGCAGCCCTGAATGGGAGTTCTCACCCCTCCACTTT.

The rearrangement joins TRBV18 to TRBJ1-1; D unresolved. Trimming cost V 6 bases and J 8 bases, with 13 bases left between them. Germline V gene sequence: CDR1 KGHSH, CDR2 LQKENI. The CDR3 runs to 12 residues. The CDR3 protein is CASSPLNGEAFF. The CDR3 nucleotides read TGTGCCAGCTCCCCGTTGAACGGGGAAGCTTTCTTT.

The chain is built from TRBV10-2 and TRBJ2-2, with 9 bases matching TRBD2. The CDR3 contains 16 residues. Germline V gene data show CDR1 as WSHSY and CDR2 as SAAADI. With 2 bases clipped from V and 5 bases from J, the junction kept 6 bases outside the gene matches. CDR3 residues: CASSELTSGGTGELFF. Here the CDR3 DNA reads TGCGCCAGCAGTGAGCTGACTAGCGGTGGAACCGGGGAGCTGTTTTTT.

This clone was recorded once. The CDR3 bases are TGCGCCAGCAGCTTCATCGGACTAGCCAAAAACATTCAGTACTTC. It yields the protein CASSFIGLAKNIQYF. The chain uses TRBV5-1 and TRBJ2-4; D might be TRBD2 (5 bases). The length of the CDR3 is 15 residues. V dropped 2 bases and J dropped 0 bases, with 9 bases sitting between them. In germline, CDR1 is SGHRS, CDR2 YFSETQ.

The rearrangement uses TRBV2 and TRBJ2-1; D ambiguous. Germline loops: CDR1 SNHLY, CDR2 FYNNEI. The V end lost 3 bases, the J end lost 13 bases, and 13 bases lay between the germline ends. CDR3 size: 12 residues. DNA of the CDR3: TGTGCCAGCAGTGAGGACCGTACCGAACAGTTCTTC. It is translated as CASSEDRTEQFF.

The genes are TRBV5-4 and TRBJ2-3, with 8 bases identical to TRBD1. Germline CDR1 is SGHNT and CDR2 is YYREEE (reference sequence). The CDR3 is 15 amino acids. Trimming removed 4 bases from V and 3 bases from J; junction bases left unmatched: 7. CDR3 loop: CASSPLNRGTDTQYF. CDR3 DNA: TGTGCCAGCAGCCCCCTAAACAGGGGGACAGATACGCAGTATTTT.

The CDR3 sequence: CASSGRRQPQETQYF. The CDR3 DNA follows: TGCGCCAGCAGTGGTCGAAGACAGCCCCAAGAGACCCAGTACTTC. The gene calls are TRBV10-1 and TRBJ2-5, with D possibly matching TRBD1 (5 bases). The CDR3 length is 15 residues. V lost 4 bases and J lost 1, with 13 bases in between. CDR1 is WNHNN and CDR2 is SYGVQD in the germline V gene (reference sequence).

The J gene is TRBJ1-2, the V gene TRBV5-6; no firm D call. The length of the CDR3 is 15 residues. V was pared by 0 bases and J by 5 bases, with 14 bases between. Germline CDR1 is SGHDT and CDR2 is YYEEEE. The CDR3 DNA reads TGTGCCAGCAGCTTGGCCTCGGGTCTAGGGTATGGCTACACCTTC. Translated, it gives CASSLASGLGYGYTF.

The chain carries TRBV6-1 and TRBJ1-6; the match to TRBD1 covers 8 bases. The germline V gene has CDR1 MNHNS and CDR2 SASEGT. CDR3 size: 18 residues. The V gene end was trimmed by 1 base and the J gene end by 5 bases; junction bases not matched to a gene: 10. The CDR3 DNA follows: TGTGCCAGCAGTGAAGGGCATCCGACAGGGGCGAATAATTCACCCCTCCACTTT. As protein: CASSEGHPTGANNSPLHF.

The V and J genes are TRBV7-6 and TRBJ2-1; TRBD2 matches 9 bases. The V segment lost 2 bases and the J segment 7 bases; nucleotides outside the gene matches: 6. The CDR3 length is 15 residues. Germline CDR1 reads SGHVS; CDR2 reads FNYEAQ. The CDR3 DNA follows: TGTGCCAGCAGCTTATCTAGCGGGGTACAGAATGAGCAGTTCTTC. Its translation is CASSLSSGVQNEQFF. Together with reference TRBV7-6 and TRBJ2-1, the CDR3 gives the full variable domain: GAGVSQSPRYKVTKRGQDVALRCDPISGHVSLYWYRQALGQGPEFLTYFNYEAQQDKSGLPNDRFSAERPEGSISTLTIQRTEQRDSAMYRCASSLSSGVQNEQFFGPGTRLTVL.

The chain has TRBV14 and TRBJ2-2, with D uncertain. Deletions cut 0 bases from V and 4 bases from J, with 15 bases between. Germline V lookup: CDR1 SGHDN, CDR2 FVKESK. The CDR3 consists of 17 residues. The CDR3 spells CASSQDQSRVGTGELFF. The CDR3 DNA is TGTGCCAGCAGCCAAGATCAATCAAGGGTGGGCACCGGGGAGCTGTTTTTT.